Shown below are 26 T cell receptor beta chains from a single sample sequenced in a study of beta chain features in type 1 diabetes. Since all of the isolated RNA was reverse transcribed, expressed TCRB transcripts were what got sequenced. Generated by immunoSEQ multiplex PCR, the TCRdb table keeps only in-frame clones and is missing some. The data show approximately 400,000 clones, with about 14% seen just once and about 0.018% held by the top ten. Sequenced material: naive CD4+ T cells from blood. The origin of the receptors is a young woman in good health.

The J gene is TRBJ1-5, the V gene TRBV20-1; 7 positions agree with TRBD1. V dropped 7 bases and J dropped 12; count of bases not matched to a gene: 9. The CDR3 length is 11 residues. CDR1 DFQATT and CDR2 SNEGSKA come from the germline V gene (reference sequence). The CDR3 here is CSVGTGALQHF. The CDR3 DNA follows: TGCAGTGTTGGCACAGGGGCTCTCCAGCATTTT.

The chain employs TRBV30 and TRBJ1-2; TRBD1 might be the D (6 bases). The CDR3 loop spans 16 amino acids. Germline values: CDR1 GTSNPN, CDR2 SVGIG (reference sequence). V was trimmed by 2 bases and J by 0 bases, leaving 16 bases between them. As DNA, the CDR3 is TGTGCCTGGAGTCTAACCCGGGGGGCTTCTAACTATGGCTACACCTTC. Translated: CAWSLTRGASNYGYTF.

This clone was counted only a few times. The rearrangement links TRBV7-9 to TRBJ2-5; perhaps TRBD1 as D (5 bases). CDR1 is SEHNR, CDR2 FQNEAQ, per germline (reference sequence). The V end was cut by 7 bases, the J end by 3 bases, with 9 bases between. This CDR3 comprises 12 residues. CDR3 loop: CASTRQKETQYF. CDR3 coding DNA: TGTGCCAGCACACGACAGAAAGAGACCCAGTACTTC.

This chain links TRBV28 with TRBJ2-6; maybe TRBD1 (5 bases). V gave up 5 bases and J gave up 0 bases, with 8 bases separating them. From germline, CDR1 is MDHEN and CDR2 SYDVKM. The CDR3 has 15 residues. CDR3 coding DNA: TGTGCCAGCAGTCCACAGGCCTCTGGGGCCAACGTCCTGACTTTC. It translates to CASSPQASGANVLTF.

Only a few counts were recorded for this clone. The chain carries TRBV6-5 and TRBJ1-3; tentatively, D is TRBD1 (5 bases). Germline V gives CDR1 MNHEY, CDR2 SVGAGI. The CDR3 covers 15 residues. Between the trimmed V and J ends, which lost 6 bases and 0 bases, there was a span of 12 bases. This CDR3 is CASSPIDSSGNTIYF. For the CDR3, the DNA is TGTGCCAGCAGCCCTATAGACAGCTCTGGAAACACCATATATTTT.

The J gene is TRBJ2-5, the V gene TRBV7-2, with D perhaps matching TRBD1 (6 bases). Germline values: CDR1 SGHTA, CDR2 FQGNSA. The CDR3 length is 15 residues. V was pared by 8 bases and J by 2 bases, with 18 bases between. The CDR3 reads CASRPPPGTQETQYF. In nucleotides, the CDR3 is TGTGCCAGCCGGCCCCCCCCGGGGACACAAGAGACCCAGTACTTC.

CDR3 protein: CAISSTGSSYEQYF. The CDR3 DNA reads as TGTGCCATCAGCTCGACAGGGAGCTCCTACGAGCAGTACTTC. This chain uses TRBV10-3 with TRBJ2-7; 7 nucleotides agree with TRBD1. This CDR3 has 14 amino acids. Looked up from germline, CDR1 is ENHRY and CDR2 is SYGVKD. Trimming at V came to 6 bases and at J to 0 bases, leaving 5 bases not matched to a gene.

V is TRBV4-1 and J is TRBJ2-3; 10 bases match TRBD2. The CDR3 is made up of 16 amino acids. Germline CDR1 and CDR2: MGHRA and YSYEKL. V was clipped by 2 bases and J by 0 bases; unmatched bases: 2. CDR3 sequence (DNA): TGCGCCAGCAGCCAACCGACTAGCGGGAGCACAGATACGCAGTATTTT. Residues: CASSQPTSGSTDTQYF.

The gene calls are TRBV18 and TRBJ2-3, with 7 bases lining up with TRBD1. The CDR3 consists of 13 residues. The V gene end was trimmed by 6 bases and the J gene end by 4 bases; junction bases not matched to a gene: 4. Germline CDR1 is KGHSH and CDR2 is LQKENI. CDR3 nucleotide sequence: TGTGCCAGCTCTGAGCAGGGGGCAGATACGCAGTATTTT. The encoded protein is CASSEQGADTQYF.

This chain connects TRBV7-2 to TRBJ1-2, with a weak D call TRBD1 (5 bases). CDR3 size: 14 residues. CDR1 and CDR2 from the germline V gene are SGHTA and FQGNSA. V was trimmed by 8 bases and J by 0 bases, leaving 13 bases between them. CDR3: CASSPGAANYGYTF. The CDR3, as DNA: TGTGCCAGCTCCCCTGGGGCAGCTAACTATGGCTACACCTTC. Full variable domain (missing parts from reference TRBV7-2 and TRBJ1-2): GAGVSQSPSNKVTEKGKDVELRCDPISGHTALYWYRQSLGQGLEFLIYFQGNSAPDKSGLPSDRFSAERTGGSVSTLTIQRTQQEDSAVYLCASSPGAANYGYTFGSGTRLTVV.

This clone was observed a handful of times. The chain joins TRBV13 to TRBJ2-5; 10 bases fit TRBD2. Germline assignment: CDR1 PRHDT and CDR2 FYEKMQ (reference sequence). With V trimmed by 5 bases and J by 5 bases, 11 bases remained unmatched. This CDR3 spans 16 amino acids. Written as DNA, the CDR3 is TGTGCCAGCAGCCCTTCAGCGGGAGGGCCGTGGGAGACCCAGTACTTC. This codes for CASSPSAGGPWETQYF.

This clone has a handful of counts. The genes are TRBV9 and TRBJ2-7, with TRBD1 matching 7 bases. Germline V gene lookup returns CDR1 SGDLS and CDR2 YYNGEE. The CDR3 runs 14 residues. Unmatched junction bases numbered 4, after V lost 2 bases and J lost 2 bases. The CDR3 coding sequence is TGTGCCAGCAGCGTGGGACAGACAACCTACGAGCAGTACTTC. Translating gives CASSVGQTTYEQYF.

This chain joins TRBV27 and TRBJ1-4; the D gene is possibly TRBD1 (6 bases). V lost 6 bases and J lost 4, with 12 bases in between. CDR3 size: 14 residues. CDR1 is MNHEY and CDR2 is SMNVEV in the germline V gene (reference sequence). The CDR3 DNA reads TGTGCCAGCAGCAGGGGCCCTTATAATGAAAAACTGTTTTTT. Protein: CASSRGPYNEKLFF.

The gene calls are TRBV20-1 and TRBJ2-5; TRBD1 is a possible D gene (6 bases). Looked up from germline, CDR1 is DFQATT and CDR2 is SNEGSKA (reference sequence). Trimming removed 6 bases at V and 3 bases at J, with 8 bases between. CDR3 length equals 11 residues. This CDR3 is CSAYREETQYF. DNA of the CDR3: TGCAGTGCCTACAGGGAAGAGACCCAGTACTTC.

The chain joins TRBV14 to TRBJ2-2; perhaps TRBD2 as D (6 bases). The germline V and J ends were trimmed by 4 bases and 4 bases, with 16 bases remaining between them. CDR1 is SGHDN, CDR2 FVKESK, per germline. The CDR3 is 16 amino acids. CDR3 amino acids: CASSRLDRRGTGELFF. Here the CDR3 DNA reads TGTGCCAGCAGCCGACTAGACCGACGAGGCACCGGGGAGCTGTTTTTT.

This clone was found a few times. The rearrangement joins TRBV18 to TRBJ2-5, with no clear D. Deletions cut 3 bases from V and 4 bases from J, with 12 bases between. Germline CDR1 KGHSH, CDR2 LQKENI. The CDR3 contains 14 residues. CDR3 sequence: CASSPTTIAETQYF. Here the CDR3 DNA reads TGTGCCAGCTCACCCACCACAATCGCAGAGACCCAGTACTTC.

The J gene is TRBJ2-1, the V gene TRBV19; 12 bases fit TRBD2. Germline V gives CDR1 LNHDA, CDR2 SQIVND (reference sequence). V shed 5 bases, J shed 7 bases, and the junction held 6 bases outside the gene matches. This CDR3 has 15 residues. CDR3 nucleotide sequence: TGTGCCAGTAGTCAGACTAGCGGGGGACCAAATGAGCAGTTCTTC. Translation: CASSQTSGGPNEQFF.

The J gene is TRBJ2-1, the V gene TRBV4-3; perhaps TRBD2 as D (6 bases). The CDR3 is made up of 15 amino acids. CDR1 LGHNA and CDR2 YSLEER come from the germline V gene. V lost 6 bases and J lost 7, with 19 bases in between. DNA of the CDR3: TGCGCCAGCAGTCAAACCGGGACCCGGGAGAATGAGCAGTTCTTC. Translation: CASSQTGTRENEQFF.

This clone turned up a few times. The rearrangement uses TRBV28 and TRBJ2-5; perhaps TRBD1 as D (6 bases). The last part of the DNA fits TRBJ2-7 better; the J call may be wrong. CDR3 length: 14 amino acids. The germline V gene has CDR1 MDHEN and CDR2 SYDVKM. CDR3 loop: CASSSPGHTYEQYF. DNA of the CDR3: TGTGCCAGCAGTTCCCCGGGACACACCTACGAGCAGTACTTC.

This clone has more than one count but fewer than ten. The chain is built from TRBV4-2 and TRBJ2-7; D is unresolved. V gave up 0 bases and J gave up 2 bases, with 11 bases separating them. Germline V gene data show CDR1 as LGHNA and CDR2 as YNFKEQ. CDR3 size: 15 residues. CDR3: CASSQDNNMAYEQYF. In nucleotides, the CDR3 is TGTGCCAGCAGCCAAGACAACAACATGGCCTACGAGCAGTACTTC.

This clone has just a few counts. The chain recombines TRBV14 with TRBJ1-1; D is undetermined. Germline loops: CDR1 SGHDN, CDR2 FVKESK. Trimming pared 4 bases from V and 2 bases from J, leaving 8 bases between. The CDR3 totals 13 residues. The CDR3 region has the DNA TGTGCCAGCAGCCCTTTGCGCAACACTGAAGCTTTCTTT. Protein product: CASSPLRNTEAFF.

This clone came up a few times. This chain uses TRBV28 with TRBJ2-2; D perhaps matches TRBD2 (5 bases). V lost 7 bases to trimming and J lost 5 bases, with 14 bases between them. Germline V gene sequence: CDR1 MDHEN, CDR2 SYDVKM. This CDR3 is built from 14 residues. The CDR3 nucleotides are TGTGCCAGCATTAAAGCTAGCCAGACCGGGGAGCTGTTTTTT. Amino acids: CASIKASQTGELFF.

The chain links TRBV9 to TRBJ2-1; D is uncertain. CDR3 length: 14 amino acids. Germline CDR1 SGDLS, CDR2 YYNGEE. The ends were cut back, 4 bases at V and 1 base at J, with 9 bases in the middle. DNA for the CDR3: TGTGCCAGCAGCTCGCAAGAGTCCTACAATGAGCAGTTCTTC. Translation: CASSSQESYNEQFF.

V usage is TRBV19 and J usage is TRBJ2-7; 7 bases align to TRBD2. CDR1 LNHDA and CDR2 SQIVND come from the germline V gene (reference sequence). This CDR3 is built from 14 residues. V was clipped by 8 bases and J by 7 bases; unmatched bases: 14. CDR3 protein: CASHRVAGVGEQYF. As DNA, the CDR3 is TGTGCCAGTCACAGAGTCGCGGGAGTGGGTGAGCAGTACTTC. Full variable domain (rest looked up from reference TRBV19 and TRBJ2-7): DGGITQSPKYLFRKEGQNVTLSCEQNLNHDAMYWYRQDPGQGLRLIYYSQIVNDFQKGDIAEGYSVSREKKESFPLTVTSAQKNPTAFYLCASHRVAGVGEQYFGPGTRLTVT.

In this sample, this clone turned up a few times. The rearrangement links TRBV9 to TRBJ2-1; D is perhaps TRBD2 (6 bases). The V end was cut by 4 bases, the J end by 5 bases, with 16 bases between. Germline CDR1 reads SGDLS; CDR2 reads YYNGEE. This CDR3 region has 15 residues. CDR3 in amino acids: CASSPTIGTDNEQFF. The DNA for the CDR3 is TGTGCCAGCAGCCCCACTATCGGGACTGACAATGAGCAGTTCTTC.

In this sample, this clone turned up a few times. The chain combines TRBV2 with TRBJ2-3, with TRBD2 identical over 11 bases. The CDR3 is 14 residues long. The trim removed 6 bases at V and 3 bases at J, leaving 2 bases unmatched. Germline V gene lookup returns CDR1 SNHLY and CDR2 FYNNEI. CDR3 in DNA: TGTGCCAGCAGGGGGACTAGCGGTACAGATACGCAGTATTTT. Protein product: CASRGTSGTDTQYF.